This T cell receptor beta chain was sequenced for a study of lymphopenia after photon versus proton radiotherapy. Clones were sequenced by immunoSEQ multiplex PCR, and TCRdb holds only the in-frame ones, with some missing. Of around 30,000 clones in the sample, 89% were seen once. The V gene's germline CDR1 is MGHRA and CDR2 YSYEKL. V gave up 0 bases and J gave up 4 bases, with 15 bases separating them. This CDR3 is built from 16 residues. Notes on the study in general: Only patients who died were analyzed for survival; proton advantage is unproven.

As for this clone: As yet, its antigen is unknown.

Sample: peripheral blood, taken from a patient treated with proton-based radiotherapy. V gene TRBV4-1 combines with J gene TRBJ2-5; perhaps D is TRBD1 or TRBD2 (5 bases each). The TCR was taken from a woman aged 70 to 79 with pancreatic cancer. Some clones in this sample may be carry-over from other donors' samples. CDR3 loop: CASSQDPRGEGETQYF. As DNA, the CDR3 is TGCGCCAGCAGCCAAGATCCTAGGGGTGAGGGAGAGACCCAGTACTTC.